This entry is about one T cell receptor (beta chain). The antigen is not known. Amplification of TCR alpha and beta CDR3 regions from RNA used iRepertoire nested multiplex PCR. Each CDR3 protein gets one entry after TCRdb re-called the multiplex PCR reads with MiXCR. The sample carries 150,000 to 200,000 distinct CDR3 sequences, approximately 30% recorded once. This sample stems from a study of glioma-infiltrating T cells. Study-level findings and limits: Gliomas, especially low-grade, showed above-expected tissue-blood divergence; non-neoplastic patients showed below.

The sequencing input was glioma tissue, nonneoplastic brain tissue, or PBMCs (not recorded which). This clonotype was obtained from a human donor with low-grade glioma or glioblastoma, undergoing nonglioma brain surgery, or in good health (not recorded which).

The CDR3 loop is CASSSRTSGFSTDTQYF. CDR3 sequence (DNA): TGTGCCAGCAGCTCAAGGACTAGCGGGTTTAGCACAGATACGCAGTATTTT. This chain links TRBV7-2 with TRBJ2-3, with 11 bases fitting TRBD2. This CDR3 has 17 residues. With V trimmed by 4 bases and J by 0 bases, 6 bases remained unmatched. CDR1 is SGHTA, CDR2 FQGNSA, per germline.